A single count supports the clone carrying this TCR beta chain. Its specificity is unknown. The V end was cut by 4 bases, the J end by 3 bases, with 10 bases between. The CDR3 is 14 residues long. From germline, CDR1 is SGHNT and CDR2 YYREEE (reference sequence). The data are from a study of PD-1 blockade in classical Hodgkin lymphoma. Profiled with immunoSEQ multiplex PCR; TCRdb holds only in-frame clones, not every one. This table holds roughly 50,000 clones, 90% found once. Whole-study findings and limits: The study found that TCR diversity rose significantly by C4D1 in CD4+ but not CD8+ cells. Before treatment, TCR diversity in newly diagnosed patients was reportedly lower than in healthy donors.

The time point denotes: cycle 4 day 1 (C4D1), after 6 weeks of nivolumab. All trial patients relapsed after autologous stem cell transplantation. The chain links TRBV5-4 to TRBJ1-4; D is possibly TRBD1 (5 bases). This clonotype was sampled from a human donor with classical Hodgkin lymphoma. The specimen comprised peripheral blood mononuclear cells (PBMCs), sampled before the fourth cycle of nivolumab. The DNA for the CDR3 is TGTGCCAGCAGCCGCGGGGGGGCTAATGAAAAACTGTTTTTT. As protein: CASSRGGANEKLFF. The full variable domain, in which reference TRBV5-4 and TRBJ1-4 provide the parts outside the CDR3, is ETGVTQSPTHLIKTRGQQVTLRCSSQSGHNTVSWYQQALGQGPQFIFQYYREEENGRGNFPPRFSGLQFPNYSSELNVNALELDDSALYLCASSRGGANEKLFFGSGTQLSVL.